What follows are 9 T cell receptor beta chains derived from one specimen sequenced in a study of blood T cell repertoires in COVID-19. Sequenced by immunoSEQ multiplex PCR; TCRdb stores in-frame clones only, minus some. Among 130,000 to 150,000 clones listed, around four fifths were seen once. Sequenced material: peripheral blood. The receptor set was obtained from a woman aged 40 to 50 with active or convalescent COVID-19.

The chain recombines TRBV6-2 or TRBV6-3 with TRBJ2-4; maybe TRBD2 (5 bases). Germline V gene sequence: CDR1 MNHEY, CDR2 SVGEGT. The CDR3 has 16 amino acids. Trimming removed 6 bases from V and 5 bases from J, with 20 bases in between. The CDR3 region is CASSAHERGSQNIQYF. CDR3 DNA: TGTGCCAGCAGCGCACACGAGAGAGGGTCCCAAAACATTCAGTACTTC.

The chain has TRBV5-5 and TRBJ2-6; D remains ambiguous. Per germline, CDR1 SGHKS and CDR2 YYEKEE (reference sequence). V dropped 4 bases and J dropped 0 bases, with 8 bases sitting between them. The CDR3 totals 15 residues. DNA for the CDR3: TGTGCCAGCAGCCTATTAAACTCTGGGGCCAACGTCCTGACTTTC. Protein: CASSLLNSGANVLTF.

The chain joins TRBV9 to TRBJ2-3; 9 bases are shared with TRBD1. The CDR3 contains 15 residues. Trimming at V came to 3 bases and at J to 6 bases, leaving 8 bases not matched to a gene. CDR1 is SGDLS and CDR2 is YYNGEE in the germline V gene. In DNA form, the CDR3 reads TGTGCCAGCAGCGCCGGGACAGGGATTCTGGATACGCAGTATTTT. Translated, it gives CASSAGTGILDTQYF.

DNA for the CDR3: TGTGCCAGCAGACATTCTGGCCAGGTGAATTCACCCCTCCACTTT. It is translated as CASRHSGQVNSPLHF. The rearrangement links TRBV5-5 to TRBJ1-6; D call uncertain. V was cut by 5 bases and J by 7 bases, with 16 bases left in between. The CDR3 is 15 amino acids. The germline V gene has CDR1 SGHKS and CDR2 YYEKEE (reference sequence).

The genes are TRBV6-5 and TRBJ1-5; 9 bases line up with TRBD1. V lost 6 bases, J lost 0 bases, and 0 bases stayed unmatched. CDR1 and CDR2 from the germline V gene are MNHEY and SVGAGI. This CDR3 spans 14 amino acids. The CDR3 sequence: CASRGQGSNQPQHF. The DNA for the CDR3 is TGTGCCAGCAGGGGACAGGGTAGCAATCAGCCCCAGCATTTT.

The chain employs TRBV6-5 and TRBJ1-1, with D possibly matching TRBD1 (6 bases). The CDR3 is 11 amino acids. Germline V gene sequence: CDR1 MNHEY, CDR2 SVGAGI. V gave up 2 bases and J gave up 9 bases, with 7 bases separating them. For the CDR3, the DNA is TGTGCCAGCAGTTACGGGACAAAAGCTTTCTTT. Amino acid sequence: CASSYGTKAFF.

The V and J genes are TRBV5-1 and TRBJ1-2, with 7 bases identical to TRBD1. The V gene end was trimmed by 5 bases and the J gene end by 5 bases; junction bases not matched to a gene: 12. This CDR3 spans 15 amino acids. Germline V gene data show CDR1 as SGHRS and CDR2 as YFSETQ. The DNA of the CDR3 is TGCGCCAGCAGGTCGGCGTCCGGGACAGAGTATGGCTACACCTTC. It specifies CASRSASGTEYGYTF.

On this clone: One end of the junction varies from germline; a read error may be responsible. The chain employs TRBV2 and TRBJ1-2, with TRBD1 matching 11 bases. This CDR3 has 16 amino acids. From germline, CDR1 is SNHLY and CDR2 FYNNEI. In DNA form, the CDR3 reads TGTGCCAGCAGTAAAGCGGGGACAGGGGGAAACTATGGCTACACCTTC. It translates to CASSKAGTGGNYGYTF.

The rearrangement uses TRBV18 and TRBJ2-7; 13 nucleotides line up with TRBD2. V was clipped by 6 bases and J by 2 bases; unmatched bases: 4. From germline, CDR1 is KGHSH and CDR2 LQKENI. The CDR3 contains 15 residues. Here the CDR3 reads CASSRTSGGAYEQYF. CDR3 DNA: TGTGCCAGCTCCCGCACTAGCGGGGGGGCCTACGAGCAGTACTTC. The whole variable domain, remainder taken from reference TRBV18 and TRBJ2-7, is NAGVMQNPRHLVRRRGQEARLRCSPMKGHSHVYWYRQLPEEGLKFMVYLQKENIIDESGMPKERFSAEFPKEGPSILRIQQVVRGDSAAYFCASSRTSGGAYEQYFGPGTRLTVT.